This T cell receptor beta chain was observed in a study of blood T cells in healthy people across ages. General study findings and limits: Estimates based on one million T cells were treated as lower bounds.

For the second PCR, which ran for roughly 7 to 11 cycles, a sample-barcoded 5' primer and a J-beta primer mix were used. Researchers report that each sample yielded at least 2.5 million CDR3-containing paired-end reads. TCRdb independently ran MiXCR on the 5' RACE reads; one entry per CDR3 protein. The sample yields some 1.5 million distinct CDR3 sequences, about 42% seen once. With respect to this clonotype: The target antigen is unknown. Possible read error: a much larger clone is one base away.

The germline CDR1 and CDR2 sequences are KGHSH and LQKENI. The CDR3 has 13 amino acids. The sample was blood. The V and J genes are TRBV18 and TRBJ1-2; D ambiguous. The source of this sequence is a woman aged 18-29 years in good health. The CDR3 DNA is TGTGCCAGCCCACCAGACCCCAGGAGTGGCTACACCTTC. Encoded protein: CASPPDPRSGYTF. Filled out from reference TRBV18 and TRBJ1-2, the complete variable domain reads NAGVMQNPRHLVRRRGQEARLRCSPMKGHSHVYWYRQLPEEGLKFMVYLQKENIIDESGMPKERFSAEFPKEGPSILRIQQVVRGDSAAYFCASPPDPRSGYTFGSGTRLTVV.